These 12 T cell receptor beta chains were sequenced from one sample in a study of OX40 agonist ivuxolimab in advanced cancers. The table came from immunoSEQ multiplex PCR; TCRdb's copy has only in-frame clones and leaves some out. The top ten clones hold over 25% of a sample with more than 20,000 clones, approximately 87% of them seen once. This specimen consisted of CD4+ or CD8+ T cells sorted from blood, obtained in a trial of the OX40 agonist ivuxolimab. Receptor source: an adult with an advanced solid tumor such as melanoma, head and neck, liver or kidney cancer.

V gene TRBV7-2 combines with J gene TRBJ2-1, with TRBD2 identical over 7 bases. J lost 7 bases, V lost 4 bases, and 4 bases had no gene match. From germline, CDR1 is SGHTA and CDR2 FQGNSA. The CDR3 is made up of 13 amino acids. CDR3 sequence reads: CASSWSGINEQFF. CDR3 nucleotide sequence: TGTGCCAGCAGCTGGAGCGGGATAAATGAGCAGTTCTTC.

The CDR3 DNA is TGCAGTGCCACAGGTTTGGATGGCTACACCTTC. It translates to CSATGLDGYTF. The chain combines TRBV20-1 with TRBJ1-2, with D maybe TRBD1 (5 bases). Trimming left V 6 bases short and J 6 bases short, with 11 bases between. The CDR3 is 11 amino acids. CDR1 is DFQATT and CDR2 is SNEGSKA in the germline V gene (reference sequence).

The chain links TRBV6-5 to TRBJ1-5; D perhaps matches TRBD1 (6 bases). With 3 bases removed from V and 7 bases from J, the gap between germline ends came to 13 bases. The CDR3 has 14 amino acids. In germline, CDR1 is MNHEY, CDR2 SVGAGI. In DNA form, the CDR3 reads TGTGCCAGCAGTTATTCACAGGGCGGGCAGCCCCAGCATTTT. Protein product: CASSYSQGGQPQHF.

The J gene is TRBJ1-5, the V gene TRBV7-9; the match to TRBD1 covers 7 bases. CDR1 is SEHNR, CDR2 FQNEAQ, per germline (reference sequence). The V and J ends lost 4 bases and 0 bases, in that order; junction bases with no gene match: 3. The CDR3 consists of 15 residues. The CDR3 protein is CASSSDRDSNQPQHF. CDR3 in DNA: TGTGCCAGCAGCTCTGACAGGGATAGCAATCAGCCCCAGCATTTT.

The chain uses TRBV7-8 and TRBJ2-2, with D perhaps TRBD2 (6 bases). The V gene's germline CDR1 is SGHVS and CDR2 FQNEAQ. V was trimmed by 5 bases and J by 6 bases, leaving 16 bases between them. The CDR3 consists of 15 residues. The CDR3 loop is CASSGPASDPGELFF. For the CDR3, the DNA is TGTGCCAGCAGCGGACCCGCTAGCGATCCCGGGGAGCTGTTTTTT.

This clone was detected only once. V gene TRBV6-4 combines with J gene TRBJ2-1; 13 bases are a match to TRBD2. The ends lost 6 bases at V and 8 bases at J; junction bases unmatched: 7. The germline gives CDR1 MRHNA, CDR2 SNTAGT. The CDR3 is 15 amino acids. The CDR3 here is CASSQLAGGLDEQFF. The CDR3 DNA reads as TGTGCCAGCAGCCAACTAGCGGGAGGGCTCGATGAGCAGTTCTTC.

CDR3 region: CAISESASGGAWGNEQFF. The CDR3 DNA reads as TGTGCCATCAGTGAGTCAGCGAGTGGGGGCGCATGGGGCAATGAGCAGTTCTTC. The chain combines TRBV10-3 with TRBJ2-1; a weak D match, TRBD1 (6 bases). The CDR3 has 18 amino acids. CDR1 and CDR2 (germline): ENHRY, SYGVKD. V lost 0 bases to trimming and J lost 6 bases, with 21 bases between them.

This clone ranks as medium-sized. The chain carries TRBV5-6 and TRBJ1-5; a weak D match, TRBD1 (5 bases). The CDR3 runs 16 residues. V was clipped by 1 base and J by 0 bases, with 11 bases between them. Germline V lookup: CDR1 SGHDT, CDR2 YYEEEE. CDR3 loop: CASSLFRGTSNQPQHF. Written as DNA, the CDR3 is TGTGCCAGCAGCTTGTTTCGGGGGACTAGCAATCAGCCCCAGCATTTT.

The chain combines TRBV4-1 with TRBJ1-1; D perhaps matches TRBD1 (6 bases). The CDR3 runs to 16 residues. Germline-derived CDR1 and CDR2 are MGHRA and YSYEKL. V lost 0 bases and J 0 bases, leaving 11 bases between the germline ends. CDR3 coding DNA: TGCGCCAGCAGCCAAGAACAGGGTTTATTGAACACTGAAGCTTTCTTT. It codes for CASSQEQGLLNTEAFF.

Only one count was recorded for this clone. In DNA, the CDR3 is TGTGCCAGCAGTGACTTGGCGGCGGGGGACTACAATGAGCAGTTCTTC. Its protein is CASSDLAAGDYNEQFF. V is TRBV6-4 and J is TRBJ2-1, with 7 bases fitting TRBD2. With 1 base clipped from V and 3 bases from J, the junction kept 6 bases outside the gene matches. Germline V gives CDR1 MRHNA, CDR2 SNTAGT. The CDR3 loop spans 16 amino acids.

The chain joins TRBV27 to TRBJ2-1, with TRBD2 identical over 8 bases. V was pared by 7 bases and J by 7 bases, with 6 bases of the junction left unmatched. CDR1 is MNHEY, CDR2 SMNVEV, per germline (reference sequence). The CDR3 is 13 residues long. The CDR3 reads CASMSGRGNEQFF. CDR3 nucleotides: TGTGCCAGCATGAGCGGGAGAGGGAATGAGCAGTTCTTC.

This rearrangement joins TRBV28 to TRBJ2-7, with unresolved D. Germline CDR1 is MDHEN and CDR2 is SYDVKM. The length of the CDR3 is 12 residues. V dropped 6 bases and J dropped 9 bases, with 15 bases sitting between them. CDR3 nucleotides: TGTGCCAGCAGCCCCACCCCTTTCGGGCAGTACTTC. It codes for CASSPTPFGQYF.